The rows below give T cell receptor beta chains drawn from one sample of a study of beta chain features in type 1 diabetes. Assay used: immunoSEQ multiplex PCR; TCRdb lists only in-frame clones, some missing. The sample has 130,000 or so clones; 9% are singletons. Input material: central memory CD4+ T cells from blood. The receptors were sampled from a man between 25 and 39 years old with type 1 diabetes. Both conserved end residues are part of each CDR3. The D gene is left open where the match is weak. Clone size is given for some rows only: seen once, a few or many times, or a class if the clone is expanded.

J gene	V gene	CDR3 length	clone size	D gene	CDR3 protein	CDR3 DNA
TRBJ1-2	TRBV7-3	16	.	TRBD1	CASSQEVIQGVYGYTF	TGCGCCAGCAGCCAAGAGGTGATACAGGGGGTGTATGGCTACACCTTC
TRBJ2-7	TRBV6-5	11	few	TRBD2	CASSYGGGEYF	TGTGCCAGCAGTTACGGCGGGGGGGAGTACTTC
TRBJ2-1	TRBV7-2	15	.	TRBD2	CASSKSGGFYNEQFF	TGTGCCAGCAGTAAAAGCGGGGGGTTCTACAATGAGCAGTTCTTC
TRBJ1-1	TRBV4-2	13	medium-sized	TRBD1	CASSRPPGQEAFF	TGTGCCAGCAGCCGGCCTCCGGGACAGGAAGCTTTCTTT
TRBJ1-2	TRBV5-1	15	.	TRBD1	CASSLVTGGGNGYTF	TGCGCCAGCAGCTTGGTGACAGGGGGAGGAAATGGCTACACCTTC
TRBJ2-3	TRBV5-1	14	few	.	CASRPEDWADTQYF	TGCGCCAGCAGGCCGGAGGACTGGGCAGATACGCAGTATTTT
TRBJ2-2	TRBV5-4	16	few	TRBD1	CASSPAPGQGTGELFF	TGTGCCAGCAGCCCCGCTCCGGGACAGGGGACCGGGGAGCTGTTTTTT
TRBJ1-1	TRBV11-2	12	.	.	CASSYEAPGAFF	TGTGCCAGCAGCTATGAGGCCCCGGGAGCTTTCTTT
TRBJ2-5	TRBV7-2	14	.	.	CASTQNSGRETQYF	TGTGCCAGCACCCAAAACAGCGGAAGGGAGACCCAGTACTTC
TRBJ2-1	TRBV5-1	13	few	TRBD1	CASSLGQGNEQFF	TGCGCCAGCAGCTTGGGACAGGGGAATGAGCAGTTCTTC
TRBJ1-2	TRBV20-1	11	.	TRBD1	CSADRGYGYTF	TGCAGTGCCGACAGGGGCTATGGCTACACCTTC
TRBJ2-7	TRBV29-1	14	few	TRBD1	CSVASAGGSYEQYF	TGCAGCGTCGCCAGTGCAGGGGGCTCCTACGAGCAGTACTTC
TRBJ1-2	TRBV7-9	13	few	TRBD1	CASSLTGGDGYTF	TGTGCCAGCAGCCTGACAGGGGGCGATGGCTACACCTTC
TRBJ2-2	TRBV6-6	15	.	.	CASSYSGQNTGELFF	TGTGCCAGCAGTTACTCGGGGCAGAACACCGGGGAGCTGTTTTTT
TRBJ1-1	TRBV2	11	.	.	CASTGDTEAFF	TGTGCCAGCACCGGGGACACTGAAGCTTTCTTT
TRBJ2-3	TRBV5-6	14	.	.	CASSTAGSTDTQYF	TGTGCCAGCAGCACCGCGGGCTCCACAGATACGCAGTATTTT
TRBJ1-3	TRBV18	18	few	TRBD1	CASSGQGTAELLGNTIYF	TGTGCCAGCTCAGGACAGGGAACGGCTGAACTTCTTGGAAACACCATATATTTT
TRBJ2-5	TRBV5-4	17	few	.	CASSQGPFGGEGETQYF	TGCGCCAGCAGCCAAGGCCCCTTCGGGGGTGAGGGAGAGACCCAGTACTTC
TRBJ1-1	TRBV6-5	13	.	TRBD1	CASRGQTHTEAFF	TGTGCCAGCAGGGGACAGACCCACACTGAAGCTTTCTTT
TRBJ2-5	TRBV6-5	15	.	TRBD1	CAIRTGGANQETQYF	TGTGCCATCCGGACAGGGGGAGCGAACCAAGAGACCCAGTACTTC
TRBJ2-7	TRBV19	14	.	.	CASSTGTRTYEQYF	TGTGCCAGTAGTACCGGGACAAGGACCTACGAGCAGTACTTC
TRBJ1-5	TRBV2	14	.	.	CASSEGGRGQPQHF	TGTGCCAGCAGTGAAGGGGGCCGTGGTCAGCCCCAGCATTTT
TRBJ1-4	TRBV5-1	14	.	.	CASSSLGGPEKLFF	TGCGCCAGCAGCTCCCTGGGGGGGCCAGAAAAACTGTTTTTT
TRBJ1-1	TRBV28	13	.	.	CASSPPPDTEAFF	TGTGCCAGCAGTCCCCCTCCTGACACTGAAGCTTTCTTT
TRBJ1-2	TRBV9	12	few	.	CASSDSSVGYTF	TGTGCCAGCAGCGATTCATCAGTGGGCTACACCTTC
TRBJ2-1	TRBV4-1	17	few	TRBD2	CASSQDALAGSPNEQFF	TGCGCCAGCAGCCAAGATGCCCTAGCGGGGTCTCCCAATGAGCAGTTCTTC
TRBJ1-4	TRBV7-9	15	few	TRBD1	CASSPRTGGDEKLFF	TGTGCCAGCAGCCCGAGGACAGGGGGCGACGAAAAACTGTTTTTT
TRBJ1-1	TRBV7-9	10	few	.	CVTRNTEAFF	TGTGTAACACGAAACACTGAAGCTTTCTTT
TRBJ1-2	TRBV4-2	13	.	TRBD1	CASSQDRDYGYTF	TGTGCCAGCAGCCAGGACAGGGACTATGGCTACACCTTC
TRBJ2-7	TRBV2	15	few	TRBD1	CASSGGQGKTYEQYF	TGTGCCAGCAGTGGGGGACAGGGTAAAACCTACGAGCAGTACTTC
TRBJ1-1	TRBV6-6	15	.	.	CASSYHPRMNTEAFF	TGTGCCAGCAGTTACCATCCGAGGATGAACACTGAAGCTTTCTTT
TRBJ1-1	TRBV9	14	few	.	CASSVSDSNTEAFF	TGTGCCAGCAGCGTTTCAGACAGTAACACTGAAGCTTTCTTT
TRBJ2-7	TRBV5-1	13	.	.	CASSYPGGYEQYF	TGCGCCAGCAGCTACCCCGGTGGCTACGAGCAGTACTTC
TRBJ1-2	TRBV29-1	13	.	.	CSVDRRRADGYTF	TGCAGCGTTGATCGGCGGAGGGCGGATGGCTACACCTTC
TRBJ1-5	TRBV4-1	16	.	TRBD1	CASSPGTGDSNQPQHF	TGCGCCAGCAGCCCTGGGACAGGGGATAGCAATCAGCCCCAGCATTTT
TRBJ2-2	TRBV19	14	few	.	CASSIGLNTGELFF	TGTGCCAGTAGTATAGGACTAAACACCGGGGAGCTGTTTTTT
TRBJ1-2	TRBV19	14	.	.	CASNQAQGNYGYTF	TGTGCCAGTAATCAGGCACAGGGTAACTATGGCTACACCTTC
TRBJ2-1	TRBV29-1	14	few	TRBD2	CSVEAGGGYNEQFF	TGCAGCGTTGAAGCCGGCGGGGGGTACAATGAGCAGTTCTTC
TRBJ1-3	TRBV19	15	few	TRBD1	CASDSTGTSGNTIYF	TGTGCCAGTGATTCGACAGGGACCTCTGGAAACACCATATATTTT
TRBJ1-2	TRBV19	12	few	.	CASRDLGAGYTF	TGTGCCAGTAGGGACCTGGGGGCCGGCTACACCTTC
TRBJ2-5	TRBV11-2	14	few	TRBD1	CASSRDRGQETQYF	TGTGCCAGCAGCCGGGACAGGGGTCAAGAGACCCAGTACTTC
TRBJ2-7	TRBV5-4	16	many	.	CASSLGQGGNLHEQYF	TGTGCCAGCAGCTTGGGGCAGGGCGGAAATCTCCACGAGCAGTACTTC
TRBJ2-5	TRBV5-5	16	once	TRBD2	CASSGDGLAGGETQYF	TGTGCCAGCAGCGGGGACGGACTAGCGGGGGGAGAGACCCAGTACTTC
TRBJ1-1	TRBV6-6	11	.	.	CASSFGGEAFF	TGTGCCAGCAGTTTCGGGGGTGAAGCTTTCTTT
TRBJ2-7	TRBV6-5	12	few	TRBD1	CASSNTGDEQYF	TGTGCCAGCAGTAACACAGGGGACGAGCAGTACTTC
TRBJ2-1	TRBV7-9	13	few	.	CASSSTRRSVGFF	TGTGCCAGCAGCTCAACCAGGAGGTCGGTCGGGTTCTTC
TRBJ2-1	TRBV28	15	.	.	CASSSPSAGLNEQFF	TGTGCCAGCAGTTCCCCTTCGGCGGGCTTAAATGAGCAGTTCTTC
TRBJ2-7	TRBV6-6	12	few	TRBD2	CASSPPGGEQYF	TGTGCCAGCAGTCCCCCGGGGGGAGAGCAGTACTTC
TRBJ2-1	TRBV5-6	12	few	.	CASSLGGNEQFF	TGTGCCAGCAGCTTGGGAGGGAATGAGCAGTTCTTC
TRBJ1-1	TRBV10-2	12	few	.	CASSDPIQEAFF	TGCGCCAGCAGTGATCCGATCCAGGAAGCTTTCTTT